This TCR beta chain was recovered during a study of graft-versus-host responses after intestinal transplantation. Study summary: Multivisceral, liver-intestinal, or isolated intestinal transplants were performed in recipients. Anti-thymocyte globulin induction preceded two to three years of tacrolimus and steroid maintenance in all recipients. The study, taken as a whole, reports: The highest levels of circulating GvH clones went along with early declines in HvG clones after transplant.

About this clone: No antigen is known for it.

The V gene's germline CDR1 is MGHRA and CDR2 YSYEKL. The V and J ends lost 0 bases and 4 bases, in that order; junction bases with no gene match: 3. The CDR3 sequence is 14 residues long. TCRdb's copy holds only in-frame clones and misses some; the assay was immunoSEQ multiplex PCR. The sample shows 65,000 to 90,000 clones, around 92% of them seen only once. The TCR comes from a human donor who was the organ donor for an intestinal transplant. The chain links TRBV4-1 to TRBJ2-7; the match to TRBD2 covers 7 bases. Sequences were derived from unstimulated CD8+ T cells sorted from spleen or lymph node cells, sampled before transplant. The CDR3 DNA is TGCGCCAGCAGCCAAGATAACGGGGGGTACGAGCAGTACTTC. Translation gives CASSQDNGGYEQYF.